What follows describes a single T cell receptor beta chain. This sample stems from a study of tissue T cells after allogeneic stem cell transplantation. CDR1 and CDR2 (germline): MNHEY, SVGAGI. Trimming removed 0 bases at V and 6 bases at J, with 12 bases between. This CDR3 has 15 amino acids. TCRdb's table, derived via immunoSEQ multiplex PCR, lists solely in-frame clones and lacks some. The data contain about 9,800 clones, about 69% of them singletons. This TCR was recovered from a male donor aged 60 or over with lung cancer. The rearrangement joins TRBV6-5 to TRBJ2-1; D not resolved. Material: tissue from the stomach, obtained at autopsy. The CDR3, as DNA: TGTGCCAGCAGTTACTCGAGACGGGTGGGCAATGAGCAGTTCTTC. This translates into CASSYSRRVGNEQFF.